The 25 T cell receptor beta chains below all came from one sample that was sequenced in a study of brain T cells in children with intractable seizures. Method: immunoSEQ multiplex PCR; TCRdb's copy keeps in-frame clones and lacks some. This table has approximately 44,000 clones, about nine tenths appearing once. The sample consisted of peripheral blood, taken at surgery. These receptors were collected from a girl aged 2-10 years with tuberous sclerosis and intractable seizures.

The CDR3 DNA sequence: TGTGCCAGCAGCTTATTACGCAGCACCGGGGAGCTGTTTTTT. Protein product: CASSLLRSTGELFF. The chain carries TRBV11-1 and TRBJ2-2; D not certain. This CDR3 comprises 14 residues. The V end was cut by 2 bases, the J end by 4 bases, with 8 bases between. The V gene's germline CDR1 is SGHAT and CDR2 FQDESV (reference sequence).

The J gene is TRBJ2-7, the V gene TRBV10-1, with a tentative D call TRBD1 (5 bases). CDR3 length: 14 residues. V gave up 6 bases and J gave up 2 bases, with 14 bases separating them. CDR1 WNHNN and CDR2 SYGVQD come from the germline V gene (reference sequence). The CDR3 loop reads CASSVQGSAYEQYF. The CDR3 DNA sequence: TGCGCCAGCAGCGTTCAGGGTTCGGCCTACGAGCAGTACTTC.

The rearrangement joins TRBV7-7 to TRBJ2-5; 9 bases line up with TRBD2. Germline CDR1 is SSHAT and CDR2 is FNYEAQ (reference sequence). CDR3 length equals 16 residues. V was clipped by 4 bases and J by 0 bases; unmatched bases: 6. DNA of the CDR3: TGTGCCAGCAGCTCCATTAGCGGGGGCGACCAAGAGACCCAGTACTTC. Protein sequence: CASSSISGGDQETQYF. Variable domain in full (rest from reference TRBV7-7 and TRBJ2-5): GAGVSQSPRYKVTKRGQDVTLRCDPISSHATLYWYQQALGQGPEFLTYFNYEAQPDKSGLPSDRFSAERPEGSISTLTIQRTEQRDSAMYRCASSSISGGDQETQYFGPGTRLLVL.

As DNA, the CDR3 is TGTGCAAGTCACAAGAACAGGGTAATAGACTATGGCTACACCTTC. Its protein is CASHKNRVIDYGYTF. The genes are TRBV12-2 and TRBJ1-2; TRBD1 was called by the table and not checked on the DNA. TRBV12-2 is tagged as a pseudogene. The CDR3 runs to 15 residues.

A single count supports this clone. J is TRBJ2-1 and V is TRBV5-1; D is possibly TRBD2 (5 bases). Trimming took 6 bases from V and 1 from J, leaving 11 bases between them. CDR3 length equals 14 residues. Germline V lookup: CDR1 SGHRS, CDR2 YFSETQ. CDR3 loop: CASKAAESYNEQFF. The CDR3 DNA follows: TGCGCCAGCAAAGCGGCAGAATCCTACAATGAGCAGTTCTTC.

This clone was counted once. The chain is built from TRBV18 and TRBJ1-2, with TRBD1 as a possible D gene (6 bases). The CDR3 length is 16 residues. Trimming removed 4 bases at V and 5 bases at J, with 20 bases between. CDR1 and CDR2 from the germline V gene are KGHSH and LQKENI. The CDR3 reads CASSRGQNRASYGYTF. DNA for the CDR3: TGTGCCAGCTCACGCGGGCAAAACAGGGCTTCGTATGGCTACACCTTC.

This rearrangement joins TRBV4-1 to TRBJ2-5; 9 nucleotides line up with TRBD1. The CDR3 has 16 amino acids. V dropped 3 bases and J dropped 4; count of bases not matched to a gene: 9. Germline lookup yields CDR1 MGHRA and CDR2 YSYEKL. CDR3 in amino acids: CASSQTDQTGGETQYF. In DNA form, the CDR3 reads TGCGCCAGCAGCCAGACGGACCAGACAGGGGGAGAGACCCAGTACTTC.

The chain has TRBV7-3 and TRBJ2-5; 9 nucleotides agree with TRBD2. The CDR3 is 14 residues long. The trim removed 5 bases at V and 4 bases at J, leaving 5 bases unmatched. Germline CDR1 SGHTA, CDR2 FQGTGA. The CDR3 sequence: CASSKAGGGETQYF. The CDR3 DNA is TGTGCCAGCAGCAAAGCGGGGGGCGGAGAGACCCAGTACTTC. The complete variable domain, with remaining parts taken from reference TRBV7-3 and TRBJ2-5, reads GAGVSQTPSNKVTEKGKYVELRCDPISGHTALYWYRQSLGQGPEFLIYFQGTGAADDSGLPNDRFFAVRPEGSVSTLKIQRTERGDSAVYLCASSKAGGGETQYFGPGTRLLVL.

This chain uses TRBV5-6 with TRBJ1-6; 11 bases are shared with TRBD1. This CDR3 is 15 amino acids long. Germline V lookup: CDR1 SGHDT, CDR2 YYEEEE. J lost 9 bases, V lost 4 bases, and 6 bases had no gene match. The CDR3, as DNA: TGTGCCAGCAGCCAGATCGGGACAGGGGGTTCACCCCTCCACTTT. Translating gives CASSQIGTGGSPLHF. Drawing the rest from reference TRBV5-6 and TRBJ1-6, the complete variable domain is DAGVTQSPTHLIKTRGQQVTLRCSPKSGHDTVSWYQQALGQGPQFIFQYYEEEERQRGNFPDRFSGHQFPNYSSELNVNALLLGDSALYLCASSQIGTGGSPLHFGNGTRLTVT.

The chain is built from TRBV19 and TRBJ2-7; TRBD1 aligns across 10 bases. Trimming took 1 base from V and 3 from J; bases not matched to a gene: 12. Per germline, CDR1 LNHDA and CDR2 SQIVND (reference sequence). The CDR3 sequence is 18 residues long. The CDR3 is CASSIAFPGTGDRYEQYF. CDR3 coding DNA: TGTGCCAGTAGTATAGCCTTCCCCGGGACAGGGGACCGCTACGAGCAGTACTTC.

This chain links TRBV29-1 with TRBJ2-2; a weak D match, TRBD2 (6 bases). V lost 5 bases and J 5 bases, leaving 15 bases between the germline ends. The CDR3 sequence is 14 residues long. CDR1 SQVTM and CDR2 ANQGSEA come from the germline V gene. The DNA of the CDR3 is TGCAGCGTTACCGGGACTTCGATAACCGGGGAGCTGTTTTTT. This codes for CSVTGTSITGELFF.

The chain carries TRBV5-6 and TRBJ2-1, with 9 nucleotides matching TRBD1. The CDR3 runs to 15 residues. V lost 5 bases to trimming and J lost 4 bases; unmatched junction nucleotides: 7. Germline-derived CDR1 and CDR2 are SGHDT and YYEEEE. CDR3 DNA: TGTGCCAGCAGGGACCCCGGACAGGGGTACAATGAGCAGTTCTTC. It is translated as CASRDPGQGYNEQFF.

The chain recombines TRBV6-1 with TRBJ2-3; 7 bases are shared with TRBD2. This CDR3 has 14 residues. V shed 2 bases, J shed 4 bases, and the junction held 3 bases outside the gene matches. From germline, CDR1 is MNHNS and CDR2 SASEGT. CDR3 DNA: TGTGCCAGCAGTGAACCTAGCGGCCCAGATACGCAGTATTTT. It is translated as CASSEPSGPDTQYF.

This rearrangement joins TRBV27 to TRBJ1-5, with TRBD1 as a possible D gene (6 bases). The CDR3 contains 14 residues. Germline V CDR1 and CDR2: MNHEY, SMNVEV (reference sequence). Trimming pared 3 bases from V and 2 bases from J, leaving 8 bases between. In DNA, the CDR3 is TGTGCCAGCAGTTTTTCAGGGGGCAATCAGCCCCAGCATTTT. Its translation is CASSFSGGNQPQHF.

The chain employs TRBV4-1 and TRBJ1-3; perhaps TRBD1 as D (6 bases). CDR1 is MGHRA, CDR2 YSYEKL, per germline. Trimming left V 1 base short and J 2 bases short, with 18 bases between. This CDR3 has 18 amino acids. The CDR3 DNA is TGCGCCAGCAGCCAAGTCATACCCCAGGGGAGGACTGGAAACACCATATATTTT. This translates into CASSQVIPQGRTGNTIYF.

The chain joins TRBV6-1 to TRBJ1-1; a weak D match, TRBD1 (5 bases). The CDR3 sequence is 15 residues long. Germline V lookup: CDR1 MNHNS, CDR2 SASEGT. The ends were cut back, 2 bases at V and 0 bases at J, with 10 bases in the middle. This CDR3 reads CASSEQAGLNTEAFF. The CDR3 nucleotides are TGTGCCAGCAGTGAACAGGCGGGGCTGAACACTGAAGCTTTCTTT.

The chain joins TRBV20-1 to TRBJ2-5; TRBD2 might be the D (6 bases). The CDR3 sequence is 13 residues long. Germline lookup yields CDR1 DFQATT and CDR2 SNEGSKA (reference sequence). V was cut by 3 bases and J by 2 bases, with 10 bases left in between. The CDR3 DNA is TGCAGTGCTAGTCGGGGACTGCAAGAGACCCAGTACTTC. This gives the protein CSASRGLQETQYF.

The genes are TRBV14 and TRBJ2-7; D is perhaps TRBD2 (7 bases). The CDR3 has 14 amino acids. Germline CDR1 is SGHDN and CDR2 is FVKESK. The CDR3 sequence is CASTQGGGSYEQYV. The CDR3 DNA is TGTGCCAGCACCCAAGGGGGGGGCTCCTACGAGCAGTACGTC.

This chain links TRBV7-3 with TRBJ2-2; D perhaps matches TRBD1 (5 bases). V dropped 5 bases and J dropped 0 bases, with 16 bases sitting between them. Germline CDR1 and CDR2: SGHTA and FQGTGA. The length of the CDR3 is 17 residues. CDR3 DNA: TGTGCCAGCAGCCCATTGGCGACAGCTACGAACACCGGGGAGCTGTTTTTT. It is translated as CASSPLATATNTGELFF. Full variable domain (remainder filled in from reference TRBV7-3 and TRBJ2-2): GAGVSQTPSNKVTEKGKYVELRCDPISGHTALYWYRQSLGQGPEFLIYFQGTGAADDSGLPNDRFFAVRPEGSVSTLKIQRTERGDSAVYLCASSPLATATNTGELFFGEGSRLTVL.

V is TRBV5-1 and J is TRBJ2-6; 8 nucleotides line up with TRBD1. CDR3 length: 15 amino acids. With V trimmed by 4 bases and J by 4 bases, 4 bases remained unmatched. In germline, CDR1 is SGHRS, CDR2 YFSETQ. In DNA, the CDR3 is TGCGCCAGCAGCCCCAGGGGGCCGGGGGCCAACGTCCTGACTTTC. Translating it yields CASSPRGPGANVLTF.

This rearrangement joins TRBV7-9 to TRBJ2-7; 7 bases map to TRBD1. The trim removed 4 bases at V and 0 bases at J, leaving 12 bases unmatched. The germline gives CDR1 SEHNR, CDR2 FQNEAQ (reference sequence). CDR3 size: 17 residues. Here the CDR3 DNA reads TGTGCCAGCAGCTCCCGGTTCGACAGGGCGCACTCCTACGAGCAGTACTTC. This sequence encodes CASSSRFDRAHSYEQYF.

This chain links TRBV27 with TRBJ2-1; 8 nucleotides align to TRBD2. The CDR3 runs to 14 residues. CDR1 MNHEY and CDR2 SMNVEV come from the germline V gene (reference sequence). The V and J ends lost 3 bases and 6 bases, in that order; junction bases with no gene match: 4. CDR3 in DNA: TGTGCCAGCAGTTTGTCGGGGGGGCTCAATGAGCAGTTCTTC. Its protein is CASSLSGGLNEQFF.

This clone was seen a handful of times. The V gene is TRBV5-1, the J gene TRBJ1-3; no firm D call. This CDR3 spans 11 amino acids. The V and J ends lost 5 bases and 4 bases respectively, with 4 bases between them. The germline V gene has CDR1 SGHRS and CDR2 YFSETQ. The CDR3 spells CASRAGNTIYF. The CDR3, as DNA: TGCGCCAGCAGGGCGGGAAACACCATATATTTT.

The J gene is TRBJ1-2, the V gene TRBV19; D is unresolved. The CDR3 covers 14 residues. Germline V lookup: CDR1 LNHDA, CDR2 SQIVND (reference sequence). Trimming cost V 4 bases and J 4 bases, with 13 bases left between them. The CDR3 DNA reads as TGTGCCAGTAGTAGGTCCGGGGTCGGCTATGGCTACACCTTC. Translation gives CASSRSGVGYGYTF. Filled out from reference TRBV19 and TRBJ1-2, the complete variable domain reads DGGITQSPKYLFRKEGQNVTLSCEQNLNHDAMYWYRQDPGQGLRLIYYSQIVNDFQKGDIAEGYSVSREKKESFPLTVTSAQKNPTAFYLCASSRSGVGYGYTFGSGTRLTVV.

The CDR3 coding sequence is TGCGCCAGCAGCTTGGGCCGACGGACAGGAGAAGGGAACACTGAAGCTTTCTTT. Encoded protein: CASSLGRRTGEGNTEAFF. The chain is built from TRBV5-1 and TRBJ1-1; 7 nucleotides line up with TRBD1. The CDR3 runs to 18 residues. V shed 0 bases, J shed 1 base, and the junction held 12 bases outside the gene matches. Germline CDR1 reads SGHRS; CDR2 reads YFSETQ.